What follows are 14 T cell receptor beta chains derived from one specimen sequenced in a study of blood T cell repertoires in COVID-19. Measured with immunoSEQ multiplex PCR; TCRdb has only the in-frame clones, and not every one. The data contain about 280,000 clones, roughly 87% of them singletons. Sequencing was done on a sample of peripheral blood. These receptors were taken from a woman aged 45-65 years who had recovered from COVID-19.

This chain connects TRBV5-1 to TRBJ1-2; 10 bases line up with TRBD1. The V gene end was trimmed by 4 bases and the J gene end by 7 bases; junction bases not matched to a gene: 7. This CDR3 contains 14 residues. Germline V gene sequence: CDR1 SGHRS, CDR2 YFSETQ. The CDR3 here is CASSLTRTGGGYTF. The CDR3, as DNA: TGCGCCAGCAGCCTGACCCGGACAGGGGGTGGCTACACCTTC.

This chain uses TRBV5-1 with TRBJ2-2, with D possibly being TRBD1 (5 bases). Germline assignment: CDR1 SGHRS and CDR2 YFSETQ. The CDR3 length is 14 residues. The germline V and J ends were trimmed by 1 base and 4 bases, with 8 bases remaining between them. The CDR3 protein is CASSLRTTTGELFF. The CDR3 nucleotides are TGCGCCAGCAGCTTGAGGACAACCACCGGGGAGCTGTTTTTT.

The chain couples TRBV30 to TRBJ2-5, with D tentatively TRBD1 (6 bases). The CDR3 has 13 residues. Deletions cut 5 bases from V and 0 bases from J, with 10 bases between. Germline V gene sequence: CDR1 GTSNPN, CDR2 SVGIG (reference sequence). The CDR3 loop is CAWSDSYQETQYF. The CDR3 DNA reads TGTGCCTGGTCGGACAGTTACCAAGAGACCCAGTACTTC.

This clone was counted a few times. The chain links TRBV12-3 or TRBV12-4 to TRBJ1-1; 7 bases are a match to TRBD1. CDR3 length: 13 amino acids. Unmatched junction bases numbered 7, after V lost 7 bases and J lost 5 bases. The CDR3 DNA reads TGTGCCAGCACCGACAGGGCTTGGACTGAAGCTTTCTTT. Amino acid sequence: CASTDRAWTEAFF.

This chain uses TRBV24-1 with TRBJ2-4, with D possibly being TRBD1 (6 bases). This CDR3 region has 13 residues. The ends were cut back, 4 bases at V and 14 bases at J, with 17 bases in the middle. The V gene's germline CDR1 is KGHDR and CDR2 SFDVKD. CDR3: CATSETPEGGKYF. The CDR3 bases are TGTGCCACCAGTGAGACCCCGGAAGGGGGAAAGTACTTC.

Remarks on this clone: Other DNA sequences from this sample encode an identical CDR3 as well. The chain combines TRBV7-2 with TRBJ1-5, with 8 bases fitting TRBD1. This CDR3 region has 14 residues. V dropped 6 bases and J dropped 2; count of bases not matched to a gene: 3. CDR1 and CDR2 (germline): SGHTA, FQGNSA. CDR3 sequence reads: CASSPTGGNQPQHF. The CDR3 DNA follows: TGTGCCAGCAGTCCGACAGGGGGCAATCAGCCCCAGCATTTT.

The CDR3 DNA reads TGTGCCAGCAGGGACAGGGGAAGGTCTGAAGCTTTCTTT. Translation: CASRDRGRSEAFF. J is TRBJ1-1 and V is TRBV6-5; 9 nucleotides line up with TRBD1. There are 13 residues in the CDR3. Germline CDR1 MNHEY, CDR2 SVGAGI. Trimming removed 6 bases from V and 6 bases from J; junction bases left unmatched: 5.

The chain links TRBV6-2 or TRBV6-3 to TRBJ1-6; D uncertain. Germline V CDR1 and CDR2: MNHEY, SVGEGT. Trimming removed 2 bases at V and 10 bases at J, with 6 bases between. The CDR3 is 12 amino acids. DNA for the CDR3: TGTGCCAGCAGTTACCCACGGTCACCCCTCCACTTT. Its translation is CASSYPRSPLHF.

This chain connects TRBV9 to TRBJ2-7; D may be TRBD1 (7 bases). From germline, CDR1 is SGDLS and CDR2 YYNGEE. Between the trimmed V and J ends, which lost 0 bases and 0 bases, there was a span of 13 bases. The CDR3 is made up of 16 amino acids. CDR3 coding DNA: TGTGCCAGCAGCGTAGCTGGGGGGACAGCCTCCTACGAGCAGTACTTC. This sequence encodes CASSVAGGTASYEQYF.

This sequence joins TRBV5-4 and TRBJ2-6; 7 nucleotides align to TRBD1. With V trimmed by 5 bases and J by 6 bases, 5 bases remained unmatched. The V gene's germline CDR1 is SGHNT and CDR2 YYREEE (reference sequence). The CDR3 loop spans 14 amino acids. The chain's CDR3 is CASRTGPAANVLTF. CDR3 bases: TGTGCCAGCAGGACAGGGCCCGCGGCCAACGTCCTGACTTTC.

This chain uses TRBV3-1 (or the pseudogene TRBV3-2) with TRBJ2-7; 7 bases fit TRBD2. Germline lookup yields CDR1 LGHDT and CDR2 YNNKEL (reference sequence). V lost 2 bases and J lost 3; bases outside the gene matches: 10. The CDR3 covers 16 residues. The CDR3 DNA reads TGTGCCAGCAGCCAAACTGGGATAGCGGGTTACTACGAGCAGTACTTC. It is translated as CASSQTGIAGYYEQYF.

The chain combines TRBV7-2 with TRBJ2-5; D may be TRBD2 (5 bases). This CDR3 is 14 amino acids long. Trimming stripped 7 bases from V and 5 bases from J, with 17 bases between. Germline values: CDR1 SGHTA, CDR2 FQGNSA. The CDR3 sequence: CASILGVGGETQYF. CDR3 bases: TGTGCCAGCATCCTTGGGGTCGGCGGGGAGACCCAGTACTTC.

The V call is TRBV19, the J call TRBJ1-1, with 7 bases matching TRBD1. With V trimmed by 7 bases and J by 6 bases, 8 bases remained unmatched. Germline V gives CDR1 LNHDA, CDR2 SQIVND (reference sequence). The CDR3 spans 13 residues. CDR3 loop: CASNSRGKAEAFF. DNA for the CDR3: TGTGCCAGTAACTCCAGGGGGAAGGCTGAAGCTTTCTTT.

This sequence joins TRBV7-8 and TRBJ2-7, with a weak D call TRBD1 (6 bases). Trimming removed 5 bases at V and 3 bases at J, with 11 bases between. The CDR3 is made up of 13 amino acids. CDR1 and CDR2 (germline): SGHVS, FQNEAQ. Written as DNA, the CDR3 is TGTGCCAGCAGCACTCCACAGGGCTACGAGCAGTACTTC. Encoded protein: CASSTPQGYEQYF.